These T cell receptor beta chains were read from a single sample in a study of post-analysis software for immune sequencing data. A single record per CDR3 protein comes from TCRdb applying MiXCR to the PCR reads. The sample yields about 680,000 distinct CDR3 sequences, roughly three fifths seen once. The source material was blood. The receptors here all came from a girl between 2 and 10 years old with multiple sclerosis. The CDR3 runs from the conserved cysteine through the conserved F or W. The D gene is left open where the match is weak. Some rows have no size entry. The others give once, few or many, or a class for an expanded clone.

>TRBV15|TRBD1|few|TRBJ2-3
TGTGCCACCAGCAGAGGCGACAGGGGCACAGATACGCAGTATTTT
CATSRGDRGTDTQYF
>TRBV5-1|TRBD2|NA|TRBJ2-1
TGCGCCAGCAGCTTCCCAATTAAGCGGGGGGGTGCCAATGAGCAGTTCTTC
CASSFPIKRGGANEQFF
>TRBV7-8|NA|NA|TRBJ1-6
TGTGCCAGCAGCCCAAACTATGGGGGTCCCTCCCTCCACTTT
CASSPNYGGPSLHF
>TRBV6-2/TRBV6-3|TRBD2|NA|TRBJ2-1
TGTGCCAGCAGCCCGATGGGACTAGCGGGGGGCTCCTACAATGAGCAGTTCTTC
CASSPMGLAGGSYNEQFF
>TRBV7-2|NA|NA|TRBJ2-5
TGTGCCAGCAGCTTAGGGACAAAACAAGAGACCCAGTACTTC
CASSLGTKQETQYF
>TRBV29-1|NA|once|TRBJ2-5
TGCAGCGCCGATAGGGTGAGGGAGACCCAGTACTTC
CSADRVRETQYF
>TRBV2|NA|NA|TRBJ1-1
TGTGCCAGCAGTGAAACGCGCGCCCAGGGCTCAGAAGCTTTCTTT
CASSETRAQGSEAFF
>TRBV6-5|TRBD1|NA|TRBJ1-2
TGTGCCAGCAGTTACTCGGGGACAGCTTACTTAAACTATGGCTACACCTTC
CASSYSGTAYLNYGYTF
>TRBV7-2|TRBD2|NA|TRBJ2-5
TGTGCCAGCAGCTTAAATACGGGGGGGCGGGAGACCCAGTACTTC
CASSLNTGGRETQYF
>TRBV29-1|NA|NA|TRBJ2-7
TGCAGCGTTGTCCAATTGGTCGAGCAGTACTTC
CSVVQLVEQYF
>TRBV6-6|NA|NA|TRBJ1-2
TGTGCCAGCAGCCCACCGACCCCGGGCCCTGGCTACACCTTC
CASSPPTPGPGYTF
>TRBV7-8|NA|NA|TRBJ2-7
TGTGCCAGCAGCTTAGTCTTCAGGGATTCCTCCTACGAGCAGTACTTC
CASSLVFRDSSYEQYF
>TRBV5-1|TRBD2|NA|TRBJ2-3
TGCGCCAGCAGCTTTAGCGGGGGGGCCGGCACAGATACGCAGTATTTT
CASSFSGGAGTDTQYF
>TRBV6-5|NA|NA|TRBJ1-2
TGTGCCAGCGGCCCGTCCGGGACCCAGGGCGGCTACACCTTC
CASGPSGTQGGYTF
>TRBV6-5|TRBD1|NA|TRBJ1-4
TGTGCCAGCAGTTACTCGTCAGGGGGCTGGGAAAAACTGTTTTTT
CASSYSSGGWEKLFF
>TRBV12-3/TRBV12-4|NA|once|TRBJ2-2
TGTGCCAGCAGTTTTGGCGGGATTTCGTATACCGGGGAGCTGTTTTTT
CASSFGGISYTGELFF
>TRBV12-3/TRBV12-4|TRBD1|NA|TRBJ1-2
TGTGCCAGCAGTTTAGGAGGACAGGACTATGGCTACACCTTC
CASSLGGQDYGYTF
>TRBV20-1|NA|NA|TRBJ1-1
TGCAGTGCTAGGACAGTCAACACGCAAGCTTTCTTT
CSARTVNTQAFF
>TRBV12-3/TRBV12-4|NA|few|TRBJ2-7
TGTGCCAGCAGTTTTTTGGGCAGATCCTACGAGCAGTACTTC
CASSFLGRSYEQYF
>TRBV29-1|NA|NA|TRBJ2-1
TGCAGCGTTGAAGGCAATGAGCAGTTCTTC
CSVEGNEQFF
>TRBV28|NA|NA|TRBJ2-1
TGTGCCAGCTTTCCGGGGACTTTCTTCGGCAATGAGCAGTTCTTC
CASFPGTFFGNEQFF
>TRBV20-1|TRBD2|NA|TRBJ2-7
TGCAGTGCTTCATCTCGACTAGCGGGAGGTCTCTACGAGCAGTACTTC
CSASSRLAGGLYEQYF
>TRBV10-3|TRBD1|NA|TRBJ2-3
TGTGCCTCCGGGGATTGGACAGGGAACCCAGATACGCAGTATTTT
CASGDWTGNPDTQYF
>TRBV5-1|NA|NA|TRBJ1-2
TGCGCCAGCAGCCCCGACTCGACACCCGACTATGGCTACACCTTC
CASSPDSTPDYGYTF
>TRBV9|TRBD2|NA|TRBJ2-3
TGTGCCAGCAGCCTCGGACTAGCGGGACTCCTCACAGATACGCAGTATTTT
CASSLGLAGLLTDTQYF
>TRBV18|NA|NA|TRBJ1-2
TGTGCCAGCTCACCATTCGACGATTCCTATGGCTACACCTTC
CASSPFDDSYGYTF
>TRBV3-1|TRBD2|NA|TRBJ2-1
TGTGCCAGCAGCCCCCCCGGGGGAGGGTTATCCTACAATGAGCAGTTCTTC
CASSPPGGGLSYNEQFF
>TRBV12-5|NA|NA|TRBJ2-3
TGTGCTAGTGGTCCGGAGCCGGATACGCAGTATTTT
CASGPEPDTQYF
>TRBV5-6|NA|NA|TRBJ2-5
TGTGCCAGCAGCTTGCAGGGAGTGAGCCAAGAGACCCAGTACTTC
CASSLQGVSQETQYF
>TRBV20-1|TRBD2|few|TRBJ2-1
TGCAGTGCCAGGCCCACCCTAGCGGGGGGCATCGATGAGCAGTTCTTC
CSARPTLAGGIDEQFF
>TRBV10-3|NA|once|TRBJ2-3
TGTGCCATCAGTGCGGGACTCCCAGATACGCAGTATTTT
CAISAGLPDTQYF
>TRBV29-1|TRBD2|few|TRBJ2-5
TGCAGCGCAAAGCCTCTAGCGGAAGAGACCCAGTACTTC
CSAKPLAEETQYF
>TRBV10-3|TRBD2|few|TRBJ2-1
TGTGCCATCAGTGTACTAGCGGGGGGGCTGGATGAGCAGTTCTTC
CAISVLAGGLDEQFF
>TRBV29-1|NA|NA|TRBJ1-1
TGCAGCGTTGTTCAGATCACTGGAGCTTTCTTT
CSVVQITGAFF
>TRBV7-8|NA|NA|TRBJ1-1
TGTGCCAGCAGCTTAGGTTCAGGGTGGGGGAACACTGAAGCTTTCTTT
CASSLGSGWGNTEAFF
>TRBV5-1|NA|few|TRBJ1-1
TGCGCCAGCAGCTTTGACGCGAACACTGAAGCTTTCTTT
CASSFDANTEAFF
>TRBV5-1|TRBD1|NA|TRBJ2-1
TGCGCCAGCAGCTTGGGCAGGGGGCTTGAGCAGTTCTTC
CASSLGRGLEQFF
>TRBV20-1|NA|NA|TRBJ1-4
TGCAGTGCTGAAAGCGGGGGTCGCAATGAAAAACTGTTTTTT
CSAESGGRNEKLFF
>TRBV20-1|NA|NA|TRBJ2-1
TGCAGTGCGGAAAACAGGGATAGGGATGAGCAGTTCTTC
CSAENRDRDEQFF
>TRBV2|NA|NA|TRBJ2-1
TGTGCCAGCAGCCGGGGGTCAGGGGAGCAGTTCTTC
CASSRGSGEQFF
>TRBV7-9|TRBD1|few|TRBJ2-7
TGTGCCAGCAGCCCCCGGCCGGGACAGATAAACTACGAGCAGTACTTC
CASSPRPGQINYEQYF
>TRBV3-1|NA|NA|TRBJ2-7
TGTGCCAGTAGCCAAGATGGCCCACAGACCTACGAGCAGTACTTC
CASSQDGPQTYEQYF
>TRBV6-2/TRBV6-3|NA|NA|TRBJ2-1
TGTGCCAGCAGGCGTAGCCACAATGAGCAGTTCTTC
CASRRSHNEQFF
>TRBV4-1|NA|few|TRBJ1-2
TGCGCCAGCAGCCAAGATGGGTCGCTCATCGCCACTAGAGGGTACACCTTC
CASSQDGSLIATRGYTF
>TRBV4-1|TRBD2|NA|TRBJ2-7
TGCGCCAGCAGCCAAGATGCGGGGGGAAACGAGCAGTACTTC
CASSQDAGGNEQYF
>TRBV20-1|NA|NA|TRBJ2-5
TGCAGTGCTAGAGATCTGGAGGTTGAAGAGACCCAGTACTTC
CSARDLEVEETQYF